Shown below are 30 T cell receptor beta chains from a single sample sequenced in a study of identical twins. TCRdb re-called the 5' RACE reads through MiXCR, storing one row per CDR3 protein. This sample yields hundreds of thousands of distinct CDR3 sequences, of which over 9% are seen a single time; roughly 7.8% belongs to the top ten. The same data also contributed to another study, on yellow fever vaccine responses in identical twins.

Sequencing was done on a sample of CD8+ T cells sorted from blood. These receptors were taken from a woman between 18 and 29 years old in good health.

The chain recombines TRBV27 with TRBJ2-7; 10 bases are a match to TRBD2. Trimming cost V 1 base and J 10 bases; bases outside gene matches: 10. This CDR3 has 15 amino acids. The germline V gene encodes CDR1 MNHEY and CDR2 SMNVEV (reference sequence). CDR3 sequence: CASSLFPSGSVEQYF. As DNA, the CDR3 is TGTGCCAGCAGTTTATTCCCTAGCGGGAGTGTCGAACAGTACTTC.

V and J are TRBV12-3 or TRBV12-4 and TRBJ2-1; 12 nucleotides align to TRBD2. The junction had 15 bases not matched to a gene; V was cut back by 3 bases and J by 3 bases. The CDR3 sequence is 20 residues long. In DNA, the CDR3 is TGTGCCAGCAGTTTTCTTATGACTAGCGGGGGACGATCACTCTACAATGAGCAGTTCTTC. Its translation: CASSFLMTSGGRSLYNEQFF.

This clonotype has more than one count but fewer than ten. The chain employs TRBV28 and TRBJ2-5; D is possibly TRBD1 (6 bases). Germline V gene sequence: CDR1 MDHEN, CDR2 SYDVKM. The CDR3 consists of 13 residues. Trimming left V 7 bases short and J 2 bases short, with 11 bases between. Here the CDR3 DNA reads TGTGCCAGCAACCTACAGGGTCAAGAGACCCAGTACTTC. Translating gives CASNLQGQETQYF.

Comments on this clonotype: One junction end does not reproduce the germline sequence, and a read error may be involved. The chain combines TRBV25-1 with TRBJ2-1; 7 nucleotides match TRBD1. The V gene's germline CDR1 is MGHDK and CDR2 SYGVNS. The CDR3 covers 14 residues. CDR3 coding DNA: TGTGCCAGCAATGAACCGGGACAGACCAATGAGCAGTTCTTC. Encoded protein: CASNEPGQTNEQFF.

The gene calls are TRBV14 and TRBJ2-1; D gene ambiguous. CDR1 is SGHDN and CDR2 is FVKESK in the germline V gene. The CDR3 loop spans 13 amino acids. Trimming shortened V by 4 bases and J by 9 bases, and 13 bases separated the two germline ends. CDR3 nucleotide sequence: TGTGCCAGCAGCCCCTTAAGAGTTGGTGAGCAGTTCTTC. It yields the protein CASSPLRVGEQFF.

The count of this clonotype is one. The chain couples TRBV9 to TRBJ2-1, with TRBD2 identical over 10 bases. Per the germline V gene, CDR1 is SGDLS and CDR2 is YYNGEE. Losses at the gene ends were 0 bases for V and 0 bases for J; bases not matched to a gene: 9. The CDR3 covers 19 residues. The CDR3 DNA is TGTGCCAGCAGCGTAGGTAGCGGGGGGCCCTTAAGCTCCTACAATGAGCAGTTCTTC. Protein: CASSVGSGGPLSSYNEQFF.

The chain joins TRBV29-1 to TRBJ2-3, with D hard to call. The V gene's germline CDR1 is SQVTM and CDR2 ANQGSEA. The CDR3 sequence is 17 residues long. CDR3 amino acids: CGWLIVSELSSTDTQYF. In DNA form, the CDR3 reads TGCGGTTGGTTGATAGTTAGTGAACTCTCTAGCACAGATACGCAGTATTTT.

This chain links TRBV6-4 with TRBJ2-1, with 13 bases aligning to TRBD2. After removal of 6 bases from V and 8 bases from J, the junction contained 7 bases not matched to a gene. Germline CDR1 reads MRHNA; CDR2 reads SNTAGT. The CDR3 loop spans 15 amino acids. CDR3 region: CASSAGTSGVDEQFF. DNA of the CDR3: TGTGCCAGCAGCGCCGGGACTAGCGGGGTGGATGAGCAGTTCTTC.

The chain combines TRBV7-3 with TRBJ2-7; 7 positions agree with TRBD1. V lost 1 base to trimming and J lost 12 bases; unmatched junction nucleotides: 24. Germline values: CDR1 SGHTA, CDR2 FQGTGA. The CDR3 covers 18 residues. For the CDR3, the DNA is TGTGCCAGCAGCTTAAACAGAGAGACAGGGACAGACGCTCGGCGATTGTACTTC. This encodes CASSLNRETGTDARRLYF.

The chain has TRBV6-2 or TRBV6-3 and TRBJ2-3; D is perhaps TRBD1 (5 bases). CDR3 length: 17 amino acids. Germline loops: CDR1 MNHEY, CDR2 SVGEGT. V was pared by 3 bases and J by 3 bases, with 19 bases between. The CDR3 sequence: CASSYILHDSFTDTQYF. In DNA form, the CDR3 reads TGTGCCAGCAGTTATATTCTTCATGACAGTTTTACAGATACGCAGTATTTT.

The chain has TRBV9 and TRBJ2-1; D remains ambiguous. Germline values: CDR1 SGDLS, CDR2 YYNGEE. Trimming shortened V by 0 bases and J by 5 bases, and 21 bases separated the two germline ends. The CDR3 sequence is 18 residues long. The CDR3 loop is CASSVARLPYGPNNEQFF. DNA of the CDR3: TGTGCCAGCAGCGTAGCCCGTCTGCCTTATGGACCAAACAATGAGCAGTTCTTC.

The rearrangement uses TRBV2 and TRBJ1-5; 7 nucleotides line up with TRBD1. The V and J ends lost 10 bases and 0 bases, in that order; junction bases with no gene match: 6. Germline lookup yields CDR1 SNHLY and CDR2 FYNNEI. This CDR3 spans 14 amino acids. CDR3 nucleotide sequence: TGTGCCAAATCGACAGGGACTAGCAATCAGCCCCAGCATTTT. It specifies CAKSTGTSNQPQHF. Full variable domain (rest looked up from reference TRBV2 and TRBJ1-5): EPEVTQTPSHQVTQMGQEVILRCVPISNHLYFYWYRQILGQKVEFLVSFYNNEISEKSEIFDDQFSVERPDGSNFTLKIRSTKLEDSAMYFCAKSTGTSNQPQHFGDGTRLSIL.

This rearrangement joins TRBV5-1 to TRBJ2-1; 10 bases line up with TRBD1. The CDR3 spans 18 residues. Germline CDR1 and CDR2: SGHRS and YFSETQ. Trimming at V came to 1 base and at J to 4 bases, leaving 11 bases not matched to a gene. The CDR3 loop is CASSLLGPGTGEYNEQFF. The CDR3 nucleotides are TGCGCCAGCAGCTTGCTGGGGCCGGGGACAGGGGAATACAATGAGCAGTTCTTC.

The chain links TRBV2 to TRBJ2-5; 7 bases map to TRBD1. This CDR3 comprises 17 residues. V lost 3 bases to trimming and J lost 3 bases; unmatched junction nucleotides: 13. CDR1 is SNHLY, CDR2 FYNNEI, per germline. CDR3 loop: CASSEPLPPGGKETQYF. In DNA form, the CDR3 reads TGTGCCAGCAGTGAGCCCCTCCCGCCAGGGGGAAAAGAGACCCAGTACTTC.

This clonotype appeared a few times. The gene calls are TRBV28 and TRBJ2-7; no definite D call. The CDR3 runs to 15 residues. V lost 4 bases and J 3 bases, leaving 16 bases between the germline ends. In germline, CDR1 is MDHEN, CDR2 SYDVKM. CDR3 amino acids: CASSSSIDIGYEQYV. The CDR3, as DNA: TGTGCCAGCAGTTCCTCCATAGACATAGGCTACGAGCAGTACGTC.

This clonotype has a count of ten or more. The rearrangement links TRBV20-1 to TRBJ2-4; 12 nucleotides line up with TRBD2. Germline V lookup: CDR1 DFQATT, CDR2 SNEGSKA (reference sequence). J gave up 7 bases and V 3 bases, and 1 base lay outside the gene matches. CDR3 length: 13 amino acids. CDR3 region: CSARGLAGNIQYF. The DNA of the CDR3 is TGCAGTGCTAGGGGACTAGCGGGTAACATTCAGTACTTC.

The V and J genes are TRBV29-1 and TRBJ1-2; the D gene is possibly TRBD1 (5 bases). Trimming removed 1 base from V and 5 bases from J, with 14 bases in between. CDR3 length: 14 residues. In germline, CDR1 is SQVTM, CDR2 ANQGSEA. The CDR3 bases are TGCAGCGTTGAAGCCCGCGGGGCTAGGTATGGCTACACCTTC. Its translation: CSVEARGARYGYTF.

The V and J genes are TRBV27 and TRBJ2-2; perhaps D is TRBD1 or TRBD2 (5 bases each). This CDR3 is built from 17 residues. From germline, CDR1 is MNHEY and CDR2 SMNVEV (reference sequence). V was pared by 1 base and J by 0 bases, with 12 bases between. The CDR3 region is CASSLLWGRSNTGELFF. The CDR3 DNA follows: TGTGCCAGCAGTTTATTGTGGGGACGGTCGAACACCGGGGAGCTGTTTTTT.

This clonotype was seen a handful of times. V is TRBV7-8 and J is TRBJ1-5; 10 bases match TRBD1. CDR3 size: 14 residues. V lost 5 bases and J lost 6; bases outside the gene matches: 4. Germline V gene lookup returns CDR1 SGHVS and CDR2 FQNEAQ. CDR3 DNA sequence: TGTGCCAGCAGCATGGGACAGGGGCTTCAGCCCCAGCATTTT. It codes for CASSMGQGLQPQHF.

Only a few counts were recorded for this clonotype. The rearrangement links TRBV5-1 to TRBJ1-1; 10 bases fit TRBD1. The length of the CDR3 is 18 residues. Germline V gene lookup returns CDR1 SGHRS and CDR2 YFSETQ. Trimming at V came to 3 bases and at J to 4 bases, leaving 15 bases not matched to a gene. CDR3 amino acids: CASSYRGTGAPGGTEAFF. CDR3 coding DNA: TGCGCCAGCAGCTACCGTGGGACAGGGGCGCCGGGGGGCACTGAAGCTTTCTTT.

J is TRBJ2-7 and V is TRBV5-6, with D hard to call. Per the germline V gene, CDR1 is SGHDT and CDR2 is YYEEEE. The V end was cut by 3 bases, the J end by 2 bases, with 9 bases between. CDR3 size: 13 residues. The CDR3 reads CASSSDAPYEQYF. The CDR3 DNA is TGTGCCAGCAGCTCCGACGCTCCCTACGAGCAGTACTTC.

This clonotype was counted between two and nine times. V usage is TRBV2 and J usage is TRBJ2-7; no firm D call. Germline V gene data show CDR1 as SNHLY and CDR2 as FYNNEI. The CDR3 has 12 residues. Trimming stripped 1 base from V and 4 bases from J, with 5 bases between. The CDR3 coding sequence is TGTGCCAGCAGTGAAGAGAAATACGAGCAGTACGTC. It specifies CASSEEKYEQYV.

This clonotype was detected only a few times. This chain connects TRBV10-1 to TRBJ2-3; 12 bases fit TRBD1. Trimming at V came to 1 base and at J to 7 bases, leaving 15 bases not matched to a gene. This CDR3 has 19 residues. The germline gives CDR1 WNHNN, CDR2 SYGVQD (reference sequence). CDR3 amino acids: CASSELAGQGAGSVNTQYF. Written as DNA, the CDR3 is TGCGCCAGCAGTGAGTTGGCGGGACAGGGGGCAGGTTCGGTGAATACGCAGTATTTT.

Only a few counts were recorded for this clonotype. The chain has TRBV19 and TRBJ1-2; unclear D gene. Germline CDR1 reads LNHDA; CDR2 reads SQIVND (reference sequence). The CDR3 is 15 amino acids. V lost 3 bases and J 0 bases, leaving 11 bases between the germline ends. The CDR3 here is CASSISGTANYGYTF. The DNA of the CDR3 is TGTGCCAGTAGTATTTCGGGAACTGCTAACTATGGCTACACCTTC.

CDR3 in amino acids: CATSDFHRIDRGQSNTGELFF. The CDR3 DNA is TGTGCCACCAGTGATTTCCACCGAATTGACAGGGGACAATCCAACACCGGGGAGCTGTTTTTT. The chain carries TRBV24-1 and TRBJ2-2, with 8 bases identical to TRBD1. This CDR3 comprises 21 residues. J was trimmed by 2 bases and V by 1 base; bases with no gene match: 17. Germline V gene sequence: CDR1 KGHDR, CDR2 SFDVKD.

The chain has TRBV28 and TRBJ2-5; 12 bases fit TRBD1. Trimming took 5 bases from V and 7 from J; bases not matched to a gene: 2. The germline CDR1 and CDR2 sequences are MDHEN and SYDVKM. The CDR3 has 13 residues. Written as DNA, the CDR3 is TGTGCCAGCAGTCCGGGACAGGGGGCGACCCAGTACTTC. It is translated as CASSPGQGATQYF.

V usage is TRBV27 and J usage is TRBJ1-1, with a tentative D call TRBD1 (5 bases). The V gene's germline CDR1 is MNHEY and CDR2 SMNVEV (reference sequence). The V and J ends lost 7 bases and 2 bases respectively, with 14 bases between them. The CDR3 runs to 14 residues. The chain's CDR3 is CASTSRGGNTEAFF. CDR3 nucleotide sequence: TGTGCCAGCACTTCGAGGGGAGGTAACACTGAAGCTTTCTTT.

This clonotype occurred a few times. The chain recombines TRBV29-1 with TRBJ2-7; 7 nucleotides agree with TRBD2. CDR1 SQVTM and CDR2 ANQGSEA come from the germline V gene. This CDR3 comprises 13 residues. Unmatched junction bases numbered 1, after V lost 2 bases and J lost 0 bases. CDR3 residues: CSVETSVSYEQYF. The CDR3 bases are TGCAGCGTTGAAACTAGCGTCTCCTACGAGCAGTACTTC.

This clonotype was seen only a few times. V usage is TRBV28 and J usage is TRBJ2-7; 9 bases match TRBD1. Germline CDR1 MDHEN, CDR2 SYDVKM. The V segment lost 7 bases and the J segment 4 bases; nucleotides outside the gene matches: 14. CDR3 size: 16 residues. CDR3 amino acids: CASKAKQGAEWYEQYF. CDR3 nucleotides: TGTGCCAGCAAAGCAAAACAGGGGGCGGAATGGTACGAGCAGTACTTC. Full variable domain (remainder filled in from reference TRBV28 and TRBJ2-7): DVKVTQSSRYLVKRTGEKVFLECVQDMDHENMFWYRQDPGLGLRLIYFSYDVKMKEKGDIPEGYSVSREKKERFSLILESASTNQTSMYLCASKAKQGAEWYEQYFGPGTRLTVT.

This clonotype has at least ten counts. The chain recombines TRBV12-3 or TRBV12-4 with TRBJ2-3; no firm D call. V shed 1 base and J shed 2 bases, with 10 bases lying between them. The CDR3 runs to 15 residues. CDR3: CASSLVRRTTDTQYF. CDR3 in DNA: TGTGCCAGCAGTTTAGTAAGGCGAACCACAGATACGCAGTATTTT.